The present entry profiles one T cell receptor (beta chain) with its context. As yet, its antigen is unknown. The nonmyeloablative bone marrow transplants came from related graft donors, with transient mixed chimerism. With V trimmed by 1 base and J by 3 bases, 5 bases remained unmatched. The CDR3 has 17 residues. Looked up from germline, CDR1 is SGHAT and CDR2 is FQNNGV. This sample was included in a study of Tregs in tolerant kidney transplant recipients. The repertoire was sequenced with immunoSEQ multiplex PCR; TCRdb's copy has only in-frame clones and lacks some. The repertoire holds 50,000 to 65,000 clones, 87% seen once, with 3.5% to 4% in the top ten. Study outcomes and limitations: Activated donor B cell expansion appeared to reveal the most relevant donor-specific TCRbeta repertoire.

This sequence originates from a human patient who received a combined kidney and bone marrow transplant. The T cells may partly be graft donor cells. The genes are TRBV11-2 and TRBJ2-1; 11 positions match TRBD2. The sample consisted of CD4+ T cells from blood (PBMCs), taken 6 months after the transplant. The CDR3 DNA follows: TGTGCCAGCAGCTTAGCCAGGGGGACTAGCGGCTACAATGAGCAGTTCTTC. It specifies CASSLARGTSGYNEQFF.